These 30 T cell receptor beta chains originate from one sample sequenced in a study of blood T cell repertoires in COVID-19. Method: immunoSEQ multiplex PCR; TCRdb's copy keeps in-frame clones and lacks some. Among about 50,000 clones, approximately 89% were seen once, and the ten largest hold less than 6.5%. Material: peripheral blood. Source of these receptors: a man between 60 and 75 years old with acute or convalescent COVID-19.

This clone appeared a few times. The rearrangement joins TRBV20-1 to TRBJ2-1; 8 positions match TRBD2. Looked up from germline, CDR1 is DFQATT and CDR2 is SNEGSKA (reference sequence). J gave up 4 bases and V 3 bases, and 5 bases lay outside the gene matches. The length of the CDR3 is 14 residues. The CDR3 DNA follows: TGCAGTGCTAGTACAACTAGCGGTTACAATGAGCAGTTCTTC. As protein: CSASTTSGYNEQFF.

The chain carries TRBV28 and TRBJ2-7; maybe TRBD2 (6 bases). The ends were cut back, 3 bases at V and 1 base at J, with 13 bases in the middle. Germline CDR1 reads MDHEN; CDR2 reads SYDVKM. The CDR3 spans 15 residues. Here the CDR3 reads CASSFSGTASYEQYF. The CDR3 DNA reads as TGTGCCAGCAGTTTTTCCGGGACTGCTTCCTACGAGCAGTACTTC.

V and J are TRBV19 and TRBJ2-3; D gene unclear. The CDR3 is made up of 14 amino acids. Per the germline V gene, CDR1 is LNHDA and CDR2 is SQIVND (reference sequence). Trimming pared 11 bases from V and 4 bases from J, leaving 19 bases between. As DNA, the CDR3 is TGTGCCTCTTCCCGTAATGGCCGTGCAGATACGCAGTATTTT. It encodes CASSRNGRADTQYF.

As DNA, the CDR3 is TGTGCCAGCAGCCAACAATCCGGACTAGCTGATAATGAGCAGTTCTTC. Translated: CASSQQSGLADNEQFF. The chain uses TRBV4-2 and TRBJ2-1, with 8 nucleotides matching TRBD2. Germline loops: CDR1 LGHNA, CDR2 YNFKEQ. With V trimmed by 2 bases and J by 7 bases, 10 bases remained unmatched. This CDR3 spans 16 amino acids.

V is TRBV20-1 and J is TRBJ2-2, with D possibly matching TRBD2 (5 bases). The CDR3 is 13 residues long. Germline V gene lookup returns CDR1 DFQATT and CDR2 SNEGSKA (reference sequence). The V and J ends lost 3 bases and 4 bases respectively, with 9 bases between them. The CDR3 bases are TGCAGTGCTAGTGGCGGGCGCACCGGGGAGCTGTTTTTT. Translated: CSASGGRTGELFF.

This clone was seen a handful of times. The rearrangement joins TRBV7-9 to TRBJ2-7, with TRBD1 matching over 7 bases. This CDR3 is built from 18 residues. The V and J ends lost 5 bases and 1 base, in that order; junction bases with no gene match: 17. Germline assignment: CDR1 SEHNR and CDR2 FQNEAQ (reference sequence). The CDR3 loop reads CASSHRLTDRVGSYEQYF. Here the CDR3 DNA reads TGTGCCAGCAGCCATCGACTCACAGACAGGGTCGGTTCCTACGAGCAGTACTTC.

The table lists this clone with a count of one. The gene calls are TRBV7-2 and TRBJ2-1; 7 bases fit TRBD1. The CDR3 runs 13 residues. Germline assignment: CDR1 SGHTA and CDR2 FQGNSA. The J segment lost 10 bases and the V segment lost 3 bases, leaving 6 bases of the junction unmatched. CDR3 residues: CASSLDRLQEQFF. Here the CDR3 DNA reads TGTGCCAGCAGCTTGGACAGGCTACAGGAGCAGTTCTTC.

J is TRBJ1-5 and V is TRBV6-5, with D possibly being TRBD1 (6 bases). Germline CDR1 reads MNHEY; CDR2 reads SVGAGI. There are 14 residues in the CDR3. Trimming removed 5 bases from V and 7 bases from J, with 15 bases in between. CDR3 in amino acids: CASSKTGMFQPQHF. CDR3 DNA: TGTGCCAGCAGTAAAACAGGGATGTTCCAGCCCCAGCATTTT.

This clone was counted once. The chain couples TRBV30 to TRBJ2-7, with D possibly matching TRBD2 (5 bases). The CDR3 has 11 residues. V shed 5 bases and J shed 7 bases, with 12 bases lying between them. The germline gives CDR1 GTSNPN, CDR2 SVGIG (reference sequence). The CDR3 here is CAWAESGEQYF. In DNA, the CDR3 is TGTGCCTGGGCTGAGAGCGGAGAGCAGTACTTC.

This clone was seen only a few times. The V call is TRBV30, the J call TRBJ1-6, with D possibly matching TRBD1 (6 bases). The CDR3 is 13 amino acids. Trimming left V 0 bases short and J 10 bases short, with 10 bases between. Germline V gives CDR1 GTSNPN, CDR2 SVGIG (reference sequence). The DNA of the CDR3 is TGTGCCTGGAGTGTGGGGGCCGAATCACCCCTCCACTTT. Translation gives CAWSVGAESPLHF.

The V and J genes are TRBV11-2 and TRBJ2-1; D gene ambiguous. The germline V gene has CDR1 SGHAT and CDR2 FQNNGV. CDR3 size: 14 residues. The V gene lost 2 bases and the J gene lost 10 bases, with 15 bases spanning the gap. This CDR3 is CASSLIAVSKEQFF. For the CDR3, the DNA is TGTGCCAGCAGCTTAATTGCCGTGAGTAAGGAGCAGTTCTTC.

The CDR3 region has the DNA TGTGCCAGCAGCCCAGGACTAGAGATAACAGATACGCAGTATTTT. It encodes CASSPGLEITDTQYF. This rearrangement joins TRBV11-3 to TRBJ2-3, with 7 bases that match TRBD2. Germline lookup yields CDR1 SGHNT and CDR2 YENEEA. J lost 3 bases, V lost 5 bases, and 8 bases had no gene match. CDR3 length equals 15 residues.

This sequence joins TRBV5-1 and TRBJ1-1, with D uncertain. The CDR3 runs to 17 residues. V was cut by 4 bases and J by 5 bases, with 24 bases left in between. Per the germline V gene, CDR1 is SGHRS and CDR2 is YFSETQ. The CDR3, as DNA: TGCGCCAGCAGCCTGACTCCTTGGTCGGCGGGAATGACTGAAGCTTTCTTT. This sequence encodes CASSLTPWSAGMTEAFF.

This chain links TRBV7-2 with TRBJ2-7; unclear D gene. Germline CDR1 reads SGHTA; CDR2 reads FQGNSA. CDR3 size: 13 residues. V was clipped by 4 bases and J by 2 bases, with 9 bases between them. CDR3 nucleotides: TGTGCCAGCAGCTACAGTTGGGCCTACGAGCAGTACTTC. It translates to CASSYSWAYEQYF.

The chain couples TRBV6-5 to TRBJ1-1; the D gene is possibly TRBD1 (6 bases). CDR3 length: 14 residues. Trimming stripped 2 bases from V and 5 bases from J, with 12 bases between. Germline V gene lookup returns CDR1 MNHEY and CDR2 SVGAGI. In nucleotides, the CDR3 is TGTGCCAGCAGTTACAGGGGGGGCGGAACTGAAGCTTTCTTT. Translated, it gives CASSYRGGGTEAFF.

The chain joins TRBV5-1 to TRBJ2-7; 12 bases fit TRBD2. The CDR3 extends over 14 amino acids. V shed 4 bases and J 7 bases; nucleotides not matched to a gene: 6. Per germline, CDR1 SGHRS and CDR2 YFSETQ. CDR3 amino acids: CASSLGLAGMEQYF. CDR3 DNA: TGCGCCAGCAGCCTAGGACTAGCGGGGATGGAGCAGTACTTC.

This clone has more than one count but fewer than ten. V usage is TRBV6-5 and J usage is TRBJ2-4, with TRBD1 identical over 7 bases. Germline CDR1 reads MNHEY; CDR2 reads SVGAGI. J was trimmed by 0 bases and V by 10 bases; bases with no gene match: 6. The CDR3 length is 14 residues. CDR3 DNA: TGTGCCACCGAGGGACAGAGAGCCAAAAACATTCAGTACTTC. Translation: CATEGQRAKNIQYF.

This chain links TRBV27 with TRBJ2-2, with a tentative D call TRBD1 (6 bases). The V end was cut by 1 base, the J end by 2 bases, with 11 bases between. The CDR3 is made up of 16 amino acids. Germline lookup yields CDR1 MNHEY and CDR2 SMNVEV (reference sequence). CDR3 amino acids: CASSLLGRGNTGELFF. The DNA of the CDR3 is TGTGCCAGCAGTTTATTGGGCAGGGGAAACACCGGGGAGCTGTTTTTT.

The CDR3 bases are TGTGCCAGCAGCCAAGATCGGATCGGGACAGGGGGGGATACGCAGTATTTT. Encoded protein: CASSQDRIGTGGDTQYF. V usage is TRBV4-2 and J usage is TRBJ2-3, with 11 nucleotides matching TRBD1. The CDR3 extends over 17 amino acids. V shed 0 bases, J shed 6 bases, and the junction held 8 bases outside the gene matches. Germline CDR1 reads LGHNA; CDR2 reads YNFKEQ.

The V gene is TRBV28, the J gene TRBJ1-2; 7 bases are a match to TRBD1. Germline CDR1 MDHEN, CDR2 SYDVKM. This CDR3 is 12 amino acids long. J was trimmed by 3 bases and V by 9 bases; bases with no gene match: 4. CDR3 amino acids: CASSTGHYGYTF. The CDR3 DNA reads TGTGCCAGTTCGACAGGGCACTATGGCTACACCTTC.

This clone was recorded a few times. The gene calls are TRBV2 and TRBJ1-6; D ambiguous. The CDR3 length is 13 residues. V shed 9 bases and J shed 2 bases, with 8 bases lying between them. Germline CDR1 SNHLY, CDR2 FYNNEI. The CDR3 DNA reads as TGTGCCAGTTCGTCTGCCTATAATTCACCCCTCCACTTT. Amino acids: CASSSAYNSPLHF.

The chain is built from TRBV7-3 and TRBJ2-2, with D tentatively TRBD2 (5 bases). CDR1 is SGHTA and CDR2 is FQGTGA in the germline V gene. The CDR3 runs to 11 residues. The V gene lost 4 bases and the J gene lost 8 bases, with 5 bases spanning the gap. CDR3 nucleotides: TGTGCCAGCAGCTCGGGGGGGGAGCTGTTTTTT. Amino acid sequence: CASSSGGELFF.

The V gene is TRBV11-3, the J gene TRBJ2-2; the match to TRBD1 covers 7 bases. CDR3 length: 15 residues. V shed 5 bases, J shed 5 bases, and the junction held 8 bases outside the gene matches. CDR1 is SGHNT, CDR2 YENEEA, per germline. The DNA for the CDR3 is TGTGCCAGCAGCCCAAACAGGGGCCGTACCGGGGAGCTGTTTTTT. This gives the protein CASSPNRGRTGELFF.

The gene calls are TRBV3-1 (or the pseudogene TRBV3-2) and TRBJ2-3; 8 nucleotides agree with TRBD2. This CDR3 has 16 amino acids. V dropped 3 bases and J dropped 4; count of bases not matched to a gene: 9. Germline V gene sequence: CDR1 LGHDT, CDR2 YNNKEL (reference sequence). CDR3 sequence (DNA): TGTGCCAGCAGCCAGACTAGCGCCAATCGGGCAGATACGCAGTATTTT. Translated: CASSQTSANRADTQYF.

The chain joins TRBV18 to TRBJ1-5, with TRBD1 as a possible D gene (5 bases). In germline, CDR1 is KGHSH, CDR2 LQKENI. The V gene lost 3 bases and the J gene lost 6 bases, with 9 bases spanning the gap. This CDR3 has 13 residues. CDR3 bases: TGTGCCAGCTCACCCCGGGGGGGTCAGCCCCAGCATTTT. Its protein product is CASSPRGGQPQHF. Full variable domain (remainder filled in from reference TRBV18 and TRBJ1-5): NAGVMQNPRHLVRRRGQEARLRCSPMKGHSHVYWYRQLPEEGLKFMVYLQKENIIDESGMPKERFSAEFPKEGPSILRIQQVVRGDSAAYFCASSPRGGQPQHFGDGTRLSIL.

This chain joins TRBV28 and TRBJ2-1, with TRBD2 identical over 8 bases. The germline V gene encodes CDR1 MDHEN and CDR2 SYDVKM. The CDR3 runs to 17 residues. Trimming took 6 bases from V and 4 from J; bases not matched to a gene: 14. The CDR3 nucleotides are TGTGCCAGCAGACCGCCTTCCGGGAGGGCTCGTTACAATGAGCAGTTCTTC. Translating it yields CASRPPSGRARYNEQFF.

The V gene is TRBV19, the J gene TRBJ1-1; TRBD1 might be the D (5 bases). Per the germline V gene, CDR1 is LNHDA and CDR2 is SQIVND (reference sequence). Trimming removed 5 bases at V and 0 bases at J, with 7 bases between. This CDR3 spans 13 amino acids. The CDR3 loop is CASSVRVNTEAFF. The DNA of the CDR3 is TGTGCCAGTAGTGTCAGGGTGAACACTGAAGCTTTCTTT.

The chain carries TRBV28 and TRBJ1-3; possibly TRBD1 for D (6 bases). Trimming left V 6 bases short and J 0 bases short, with 12 bases between. Germline CDR1 is MDHEN and CDR2 is SYDVKM. The CDR3 length is 15 residues. CDR3 nucleotides: TGTGCCAGCAGCGCCCCAGGGGCCTCTGGAAACACCATATATTTT. It yields the protein CASSAPGASGNTIYF.

V gene TRBV28 combines with J gene TRBJ2-5; the D gene is possibly TRBD1 (6 bases). Germline V CDR1 and CDR2: MDHEN, SYDVKM. With 5 bases removed from V and 4 bases from J, the gap between germline ends came to 14 bases. This CDR3 has 14 amino acids. The CDR3 here is CASSNPTGLETQYF. Written as DNA, the CDR3 is TGTGCCAGCAGTAACCCCACAGGGCTAGAGACCCAGTACTTC.

The chain recombines TRBV3-1 (or the pseudogene TRBV3-2) with TRBJ1-2; 9 bases fit TRBD1. The V segment lost 1 base and the J segment 4 bases; nucleotides outside the gene matches: 4. The CDR3 contains 15 residues. Germline V CDR1 and CDR2: LGHDT, YNNKEL (reference sequence). Here the CDR3 reads CASSQGGQGPYGYTF. In DNA, the CDR3 is TGTGCCAGCAGCCAAGGTGGACAGGGGCCCTATGGCTACACCTTC.